The clone carrying this T cell receptor beta chain was seen many times. Its cognate antigen is unknown. 5'RACE generated cDNA with 10-nucleotide random UMIs. Each CDR3 protein gets one entry after TCRdb re-called the 5' RACE reads with MiXCR. In the table there are approximately 52,000 distinct CDR3 sequences, over 3% of which are singletons. These data are taken from a study of neurological immune-mediated disorders. Study observations and caveats: The absence of shared CDR3 amino acid sequences among expanded clones across subjects suggests private repertoires in all groups.

Germline assignment: CDR1 SGDLS and CDR2 YYNGEE. The V gene end was trimmed by 2 bases and the J gene end by 5 bases; junction bases not matched to a gene: 8. The CDR3 consists of 15 residues. This sequence joins TRBV9 and TRBJ2-3, with 7 bases fitting TRBD2. The receptor was isolated from a man aged 35 to 55 with multiple sclerosis. The source material was PBMCs. The CDR3 loop is CASSVMSSGLDTQYF. The CDR3 DNA follows: TGTGCCAGCAGCGTGATGTCTAGCGGTCTAGATACGCAGTATTTT.